One and the same sample provided the 2 T cell receptor beta chains below, sequenced in a study of T cells in Graves' hyperthyroidism and ophthalmopathy. TCR beta CDR3 regions were amplified from RNA transcripts. The study used the HTBI primer set for a first-round RT-PCR of the TCR CDR3. TCRdb called the multiplex PCR reads again in MiXCR, with one record for every CDR3 protein. The sample holds 210,000 or so distinct CDR3 sequences, roughly 18% seen once. Sequenced material: blood. Receptors originate from a man between 45 and 60 years old with Graves' hyperthyroidism.

The V and J genes are TRBV6-4 and TRBJ2-4; 8 bases fit TRBD2. The DNA end is a closer match to TRBJ2-1, so the J assignment may be wrong. Germline V gene data show CDR1 as MRHNA and CDR2 as SNTAGT. The CDR3 loop spans 13 amino acids. The chain's CDR3 is CASSEERETSQFF. The CDR3 bases are TGTGCCAGCAGTGAAGAGCGGGAGACTTCTCAGTTCTTC.

This clonotype was observed at least ten times. CDR3 DNA: TGCGCCAGCAGTGAACTAGCTTTCGGTAGCGACGAGCAGTACTTC. Amino acids: CASSELAFGSDEQYF. The chain combines TRBV10-2 with TRBJ2-7; maybe TRBD2 (6 bases). The V gene lost 3 bases and the J gene lost 5 bases, with 17 bases spanning the gap. CDR3 length: 15 amino acids. CDR1 is WSHSY and CDR2 is SAAADI in the germline V gene.